Listed below are T cell receptor beta chains from one sample, sequenced in a study of somatic mutations in cytotoxic T cells in rheumatoid arthritis. Method: immunoSEQ multiplex PCR; TCRdb's copy keeps in-frame clones and lacks some. The sample yields some 26,000 clones, about four fifths seen once. Specimen: CD8+ T cells sorted from blood. The receptors were sampled from a man aged 50 to 59 in good health. The CDR3 runs from the conserved cysteine through the conserved F or W. The order of the fields is clone size, J gene, D gene, V gene, CDR3 protein, CDR3 DNA. A D gene is named only where the DNA matches it firmly. Not all rows give a size; the values are once, few, many and, for expanded clones, a class.

. TRBJ1-1 . TRBV5-6 CASSFGGRTEAFF TGTGCCAGCAGCTTCGGGGGGAGGACTGAAGCTTTCTTT
. TRBJ1-2 . TRBV29-1 CSVVTGVVYGYTF TGCAGCGTGGTGACAGGCGTTGTCTATGGCTACACCTTC
. TRBJ2-3 TRBD1 TRBV5-1 CASRGDRVTDTQYF TGCGCCAGCAGAGGCGACAGGGTAACAGATACGCAGTATTTT
. TRBJ2-1 . TRBV4-1 CASSLPSYNEQFF TGCGCCAGCAGCCTACCGAGTTACAATGAGCAGTTCTTC
. TRBJ1-4 . TRBV11-2 CASSLGAEKLFF TGTGCCAGCAGCTTAGGGGCCGAAAAACTGTTTTTT
few TRBJ1-2 . TRBV27 CASSLSAGNGYTF TGTGCCAGCAGTTTATCTGCTGGTAACGGCTACACCTTC
. TRBJ2-1 TRBD2 TRBV4-1 CASSQDLVAGDEQFF TGCGCCAGCAGCCAAGATTTGGTAGCGGGAGATGAGCAGTTCTTC
. TRBJ2-7 . TRBV6-1 CASSEDVEGTYEQYF TGTGCCAGCAGTGAAGATGTGGAGGGAACCTACGAGCAGTACTTC
. TRBJ2-2 . TRBV27 CASSYILSTGELFF TGTGCCAGCAGTTACATACTGAGCACCGGGGAGCTGTTTTTT
. TRBJ2-5 . TRBV5-4 CASSPPGARQETQYF TGTGCCAGCAGCCCCCCTGGGGCAAGACAAGAGACCCAGTACTTC
. TRBJ1-1 . TRBV27 CASSSPTEAFF TGTGCCAGCAGTTCCCCCACTGAAGCTTTCTTT
. TRBJ2-1 . TRBV5-1 CASSLGSVGRIGNEQFF TGCGCCAGCAGCTTGGGGTCTGTCGGGAGAATTGGAAATGAGCAGTTCTTC
. TRBJ1-1 TRBD1 TRBV7-9 CASSFSGQGRPGIF TGTGCCAGCAGCTTTTCGGGACAGGGGCGCCCGGGGATCTTT
. TRBJ2-1 . TRBV7-9 CASSLAVRSGPFDEQFF TGTGCCAGCAGCTTAGCCGTCCGTAGCGGCCCTTTCGATGAGCAGTTCTTC
few TRBJ2-7 . TRBV7-9 CAIPADRAYEQYF TGTGCCATCCCGGCCGACAGAGCCTACGAGCAGTACTTC
. TRBJ2-1 . TRBV10-3 CAISGGGSYNEQFF TGTGCCATCAGTGGGGGAGGCTCCTACAATGAGCAGTTCTTC
few TRBJ1-1 TRBD1 TRBV6-1 CASSDRTGWTEAFF TGTGCCAGCAGTGATCGGACAGGGTGGACTGAAGCTTTCTTT
. TRBJ2-3 . TRBV7-6 CASSLTSASARTDTQYF TGTGCCAGCAGCTTAACTTCCGCTAGCGCGCGAACAGATACGCAGTATTTT
few TRBJ2-1 . TRBV14 CASSQAAGPGGEQFF TGTGCCAGCAGCCAAGCGGCAGGGCCGGGCGGTGAGCAGTTCTTC
. TRBJ1-2 . TRBV11-2 CASSFATVYGYTF TGTGCCAGCAGTTTTGCAACAGTATATGGCTACACCTTC